Presented here are 28 T cell receptor beta chains from one specimen sequenced in a study of T cells after somatic rescue of genetic block. Generated by immunoSEQ multiplex PCR, the TCRdb table keeps only in-frame clones and is missing some. This table holds roughly 120,000 clones, around nine tenths found once. The source material was peripheral blood mononuclear cells (PBMCs). The source of these receptors is a woman under 30.

This clone has just one count. The rearrangement links TRBV19 to TRBJ2-2, with TRBD2 as a possible D gene (6 bases). Per the germline V gene, CDR1 is LNHDA and CDR2 is SQIVND (reference sequence). Trimming removed 9 bases at V and 7 bases at J, with 18 bases between. This CDR3 region has 14 residues. CDR3 residues: CASLRAGRNGELFF. In DNA form, the CDR3 reads TGTGCCAGCCTAAGGGCAGGGAGGAACGGGGAGCTGTTTTTT.

The chain combines TRBV18 with TRBJ2-5; D is perhaps TRBD1 or TRBD2 (5 bases each). V gave up 4 bases and J gave up 3 bases, with 18 bases separating them. The CDR3 runs 16 residues. Germline CDR1 and CDR2: KGHSH and LQKENI. This CDR3 is CASSRRSGMGEETQYF. The CDR3 DNA is TGTGCCAGCTCACGCCGTTCGGGGATGGGGGAAGAGACCCAGTACTTC.

This rearrangement joins TRBV5-6 to TRBJ2-2, with D perhaps assigned TRBD1 or TRBD2 (6 bases each). This CDR3 spans 13 amino acids. V lost 2 bases, J lost 11 bases, and 13 bases lay in between. Germline V gives CDR1 SGHDT, CDR2 YYEEEE. CDR3: CASSFGGSGELFF. The CDR3 bases are TGTGCCAGCAGCTTCGGGGGCTCGGGAGAGCTGTTTTTT.

This chain joins TRBV25-1 and TRBJ2-1; D possibly matches TRBD1 or TRBD2 (6 bases each). The V gene lost 2 bases and the J gene lost 4 bases, with 15 bases spanning the gap. The CDR3 covers 16 residues. From germline, CDR1 is MGHDK and CDR2 SYGVNS. CDR3 bases: TGTGCCAGCAGTGAAATCGGACGGGGGCCATACAATGAGCAGTTCTTC. Encoded protein: CASSEIGRGPYNEQFF.

This chain joins TRBV30 and TRBJ2-7; 8 bases align to TRBD2. The CDR3 runs 21 residues. The J segment lost 0 bases and the V segment lost 0 bases, leaving 22 bases of the junction unmatched. CDR1 and CDR2 from the germline V gene are GTSNPN and SVGIG (reference sequence). CDR3 sequence reads: CAWSVVRLAAGGPLRSYEQYF. DNA of the CDR3: TGTGCCTGGAGTGTAGTTCGTCTGGCGGCGGGGGGCCCCCTTCGCTCCTACGAGCAGTACTTC.

The chain carries TRBV5-1 and TRBJ1-1; D may be TRBD1 (6 bases). The V end was cut by 0 bases, the J end by 1 base, with 10 bases between. The germline V gene encodes CDR1 SGHRS and CDR2 YFSETQ. The CDR3 totals 15 residues. The CDR3 DNA reads TGCGCCAGCAGCTTGGCCTGGACAGAGAACACTGAAGCTTTCTTT. Translation gives CASSLAWTENTEAFF. Based on the CDR3 plus reference TRBV5-1 and TRBJ1-1, the full variable domain is KAGVTQTPRYLIKTRGQQVTLSCSPISGHRSVSWYQQTPGQGLQFLFEYFSETQRNKGNFPGRFSGRQFSNSRSEMNVSTLELGDSALYLCASSLAWTENTEAFFGQGTRLTVV.

The V call is TRBV6-6, the J call TRBJ1-5; 10 nucleotides line up with TRBD1. The CDR3 has 13 residues. The germline gives CDR1 MNHNY, CDR2 SVGAGI (reference sequence). V lost 6 bases, J lost 6 bases, and 2 bases stayed unmatched. The CDR3 sequence: CASRRQGAQPQHF. The CDR3 DNA follows: TGTGCCAGCAGACGACAGGGGGCTCAGCCCCAGCATTTT.

The chain uses TRBV4-3 and TRBJ2-7, with D hard to call. This CDR3 has 16 amino acids. The germline V gene encodes CDR1 LGHNA and CDR2 YSLEER. Trimming took off 0 bases at V and 2 bases at J, with 14 bases between the two ends. CDR3 nucleotides: TGCGCCAGCAGCCAAGATTGGGGTTTGTCTCCCTACGAGCAGTACTTC. It is translated as CASSQDWGLSPYEQYF.

The chain joins TRBV5-1 to TRBJ1-4, with TRBD1 identical over 9 bases. Germline CDR1 SGHRS, CDR2 YFSETQ. The ends lost 3 bases at V and 8 bases at J; junction bases unmatched: 8. CDR3 length: 15 residues. The CDR3 spells CASSSRQGVEEKLFF. The CDR3 DNA sequence: TGCGCCAGCAGCTCGCGACAGGGGGTGGAAGAAAAACTGTTTTTT. Looking up the rest from reference TRBV5-1 and TRBJ1-4 gives the full variable domain: KAGVTQTPRYLIKTRGQQVTLSCSPISGHRSVSWYQQTPGQGLQFLFEYFSETQRNKGNFPGRFSGRQFSNSRSEMNVSTLELGDSALYLCASSSRQGVEEKLFFGSGTQLSVL.

For this clone: Additional DNA sequences in this sample encode the identical CDR3. V and J are TRBV7-9 and TRBJ1-2, with a possible D match to TRBD1 (5 bases). The CDR3 has 12 residues. The V end lost 5 bases, the J end lost 2 bases, and 6 bases lay between the germline ends. CDR1 is SEHNR, CDR2 FQNEAQ, per germline (reference sequence). The DNA of the CDR3 is TGTGCCAGCAGCAGGGACAACTATGGCTACACCTTC. Its translation is CASSRDNYGYTF.

This chain links TRBV27 with TRBJ1-2; weak D call: TRBD1 (6 bases). The CDR3 is 14 residues long. V lost 6 bases and J lost 6, with 17 bases in between. CDR1 is MNHEY and CDR2 is SMNVEV in the germline V gene (reference sequence). CDR3 region: CASRKQGAADGYTF. CDR3 DNA sequence: TGTGCCAGCAGGAAACAGGGCGCCGCTGATGGCTACACCTTC.

CDR3 bases: TGTGCCAGCTCACCACGGACTAGCGGGGGGGCGGATCAGGAGACCCAGTACTTC. It encodes CASSPRTSGGADQETQYF. This rearrangement joins TRBV18 to TRBJ2-5; 15 positions agree with TRBD2. Trimming at V came to 1 base and at J to 5 bases, leaving 8 bases not matched to a gene. Germline assignment: CDR1 KGHSH and CDR2 LQKENI. The CDR3 contains 18 residues.

This clone turned up a few times. The V gene is TRBV10-3, the J gene TRBJ1-2, with 10 bases fitting TRBD1. Germline CDR1 and CDR2: ENHRY and SYGVKD. The length of the CDR3 is 14 residues. Germline trimming cut 4 bases from V and 3 bases from J; bases unmatched to any gene: 2. The CDR3 DNA follows: TGTGCCATCAGTGGGACAGGGGGTTACTATGGCTACACCTTC. It yields the protein CAISGTGGYYGYTF.

The rearrangement joins TRBV6-1 to TRBJ1-3; 7 bases are a match to TRBD1. V lost 7 bases to trimming and J lost 0 bases; unmatched junction nucleotides: 6. The CDR3 has 15 residues. The germline CDR1 and CDR2 sequences are MNHNS and SASEGT. CDR3 loop: CASTKGQRSGNTIYF. CDR3 bases: TGTGCCAGCACCAAGGGACAGCGCTCTGGAAACACCATATATTTT.

The V gene is TRBV7-8, the J gene TRBJ1-3; D call uncertain. Trimming shortened V by 1 base and J by 0 bases, and 13 bases separated the two germline ends. Germline V gene sequence: CDR1 SGHVS, CDR2 FQNEAQ. The CDR3 is made up of 17 amino acids. The CDR3 region is CASSLVGRALSGNTIYF. CDR3 sequence (DNA): TGTGCCAGCAGCTTAGTAGGTAGGGCACTCTCTGGAAACACCATATATTTT.

The chain employs TRBV27 and TRBJ2-5, with a possible D match to TRBD2 (5 bases). In germline, CDR1 is MNHEY, CDR2 SMNVEV (reference sequence). Deletions cut 5 bases from V and 7 bases from J, with 14 bases between. The CDR3 length is 13 residues. DNA for the CDR3: TGTGCCAGCAGTCACGGGGATCTCGGGACCCAGTACTTC. Protein: CASSHGDLGTQYF.

The chain has TRBV27 and TRBJ1-2; the D is unclear. CDR3 length: 15 residues. Trimming took 1 base from V and 2 from J, leaving 11 bases between them. CDR1 and CDR2 (germline): MNHEY, SMNVEV (reference sequence). The CDR3 protein is CASSLFGQSNYGYTF. CDR3 DNA sequence: TGTGCCAGCAGTTTATTCGGGCAGAGCAACTATGGCTACACCTTC.

To note about this clone: This CDR3 is also generated by other DNA sequences in the sample. The chain combines TRBV20-1 with TRBJ2-5; D tentatively fits TRBD1 or TRBD2 (5 bases each). The CDR3 has 11 residues. Per germline, CDR1 DFQATT and CDR2 SNEGSKA (reference sequence). Trimming left V 1 base short and J 5 bases short, with 5 bases between. The CDR3 DNA is TGCAGTGCTAGAGGGGGGGAGACCCAGTACTTC. Translated, it gives CSARGGETQYF.

This chain links TRBV27 with TRBJ2-3; no firm D call. The CDR3 totals 11 residues. V was cut by 2 bases and J by 5 bases, with 2 bases left in between. CDR1 is MNHEY, CDR2 SMNVEV, per germline (reference sequence). The CDR3 spells CASSLGDTQYF. DNA for the CDR3: TGTGCCAGCAGTTTAGGAGATACGCAGTATTTT.

This chain links TRBV7-2 with TRBJ2-7; tentative D call: TRBD1 (6 bases). Trimming took 5 bases from V and 5 from J, leaving 19 bases between them. The CDR3 spans 15 residues. The germline CDR1 and CDR2 sequences are SGHTA and FQGNSA. The CDR3: CASSLRGDGSNEQYF. In DNA form, the CDR3 reads TGTGCCAGCAGCCTCAGGGGCGACGGTTCTAACGAGCAGTACTTC.

The chain carries TRBV5-5 and TRBJ1-4; 7 positions match TRBD1. This CDR3 is built from 14 residues. The V gene's germline CDR1 is SGHKS and CDR2 YYEKEE (reference sequence). V dropped 0 bases and J dropped 9; count of bases not matched to a gene: 5. The CDR3: CASSLDATGQKLFF. Written as DNA, the CDR3 is TGTGCCAGCAGCTTGGATGCGACAGGGCAAAAACTGTTTTTT. Together with reference TRBV5-5 and TRBJ1-4, the CDR3 gives the full variable domain: DAGVTQSPTHLIKTRGQQVTLRCSPISGHKSVSWYQQVLGQGPQFIFQYYEKEERGRGNFPDRFSARQFPNYSSELNVNALLLGDSALYLCASSLDATGQKLFFGSGTQLSVL.

The chain links TRBV20-1 to TRBJ2-5; the D gene could be TRBD1 or TRBD2 (5 bases each). Germline V gene lookup returns CDR1 DFQATT and CDR2 SNEGSKA (reference sequence). Trimming shortened V by 0 bases and J by 8 bases, and 7 bases separated the two germline ends. This CDR3 region has 11 residues. CDR3 region: CSARDGGTQYF. The CDR3 bases are TGCAGTGCTAGAGATGGGGGAACCCAGTACTTC.

This chain joins TRBV6-5 and TRBJ1-1; no clear D. This CDR3 spans 13 amino acids. Trimming left V 2 bases short and J 4 bases short, with 8 bases between. The germline V gene encodes CDR1 MNHEY and CDR2 SVGAGI. This CDR3 is CASSYTDGTEAFF. The CDR3, as DNA: TGTGCCAGCAGTTACACGGACGGCACTGAAGCTTTCTTT.

The chain couples TRBV5-5 to TRBJ1-4, with D uncertain. V was pared by 1 base and J by 7 bases, with 8 bases between. Germline V lookup: CDR1 SGHKS, CDR2 YYEKEE (reference sequence). This CDR3 has 13 residues. The CDR3 spells CASSLREPEKLFF. The CDR3 coding sequence is TGTGCCAGCAGCTTGAGAGAACCTGAAAAACTGTTTTTT.

This chain links TRBV4-3 with TRBJ2-7; D is uncertain. This CDR3 is 14 amino acids long. V was shortened by 0 bases and J by 3 bases, with 9 bases between the two germline ends. CDR1 LGHNA and CDR2 YSLEER come from the germline V gene. The CDR3 nucleotides read TGCGCCAGCAGCCAAGATGCAGGTAGCTACGAGCAGTACTTC. The encoded protein is CASSQDAGSYEQYF.

The chain recombines TRBV30 with TRBJ1-6, with a tentative D call TRBD1 (5 bases). This CDR3 has 15 amino acids. The V gene lost 3 bases and the J gene lost 4 bases, with 13 bases spanning the gap. The germline V gene encodes CDR1 GTSNPN and CDR2 SVGIG (reference sequence). CDR3 protein: CAWSAQRGYNSPLHF. Written as DNA, the CDR3 is TGTGCCTGGAGCGCCCAGAGGGGTTATAATTCACCCCTCCACTTT.

The V call is TRBV9, the J call TRBJ2-1; a possible D gene is TRBD2 (5 bases). V was shortened by 0 bases and J by 4 bases, with 11 bases between the two germline ends. The CDR3 spans 15 residues. The V gene's germline CDR1 is SGDLS and CDR2 YYNGEE. CDR3 sequence reads: CASSVEGARYNEQFF. For the CDR3, the DNA is TGTGCCAGCAGCGTAGAGGGAGCGCGGTACAATGAGCAGTTCTTC.

V and J are TRBV7-9 and TRBJ1-1, with 9 bases lining up with TRBD1. CDR3 length: 18 amino acids. Germline CDR1 SEHNR, CDR2 FQNEAQ (reference sequence). V shed 6 bases, J shed 3 bases, and the junction held 17 bases outside the gene matches. CDR3 residues: CASRARDRGVGSYTEAFF. The CDR3 coding sequence is TGTGCCAGCAGGGCTCGCGACAGGGGGGTTGGTAGCTACACTGAAGCTTTCTTT.